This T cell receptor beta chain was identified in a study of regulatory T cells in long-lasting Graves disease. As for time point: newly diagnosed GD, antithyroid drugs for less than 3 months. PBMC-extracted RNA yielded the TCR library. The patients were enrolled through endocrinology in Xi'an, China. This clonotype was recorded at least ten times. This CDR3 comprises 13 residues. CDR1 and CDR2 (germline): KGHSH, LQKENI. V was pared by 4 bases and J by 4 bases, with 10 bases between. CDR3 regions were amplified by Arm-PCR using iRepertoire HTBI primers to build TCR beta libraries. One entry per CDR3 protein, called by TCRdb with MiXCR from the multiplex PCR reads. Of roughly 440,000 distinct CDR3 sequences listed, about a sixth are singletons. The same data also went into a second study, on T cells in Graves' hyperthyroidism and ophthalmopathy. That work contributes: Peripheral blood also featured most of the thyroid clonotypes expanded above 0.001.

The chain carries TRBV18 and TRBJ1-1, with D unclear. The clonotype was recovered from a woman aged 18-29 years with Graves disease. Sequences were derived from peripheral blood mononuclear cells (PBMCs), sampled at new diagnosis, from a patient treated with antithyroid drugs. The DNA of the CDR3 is TGTGCCAGCTCACTGCAGGAGGCCACTGAAGCTTTCTTT. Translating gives CASSLQEATEAFF.